This TCR beta chain emerged from a study of CD8 T cells in Susac syndrome. Overall study: Intravenous immunoglobulin alone or corticosteroids were being given to patients with Susac syndrome at blood draw, unless they were therapy-naive.

TEMRA cells were FACS-enriched, and CD8+ and CD4+ T cells were isolated negatively. From germline, CDR1 is MNHNY and CDR2 SVGAGI (reference sequence). CDR3 size: 13 residues. Trimming removed 2 bases at V and 6 bases at J, with 11 bases between. RNA was extracted with the RNeasy kit, and a quantity of about 0.45 to 1 ug was reverse transcribed using random hexamers. Across 54 Vbeta and 13 Jbeta, immunoSEQ multiplex PCR amplified TCR beta CDR3. TCRdb reanalysed the immunoSEQ multiplex PCR reads using MiXCR and keeps one entry per CDR3 protein. The sample has under 200,000 distinct CDR3 sequences; roughly 90% are singletons.

V and J are TRBV6-6 and TRBJ2-7; tentatively, D is TRBD2 (6 bases). The receptor was isolated from a human donor with Susac syndrome. The material sequenced was CD4+ T cells from PBMCs. For the CDR3, the DNA is TGTGCCAGCAGTTACCCCCCGGGGGTCGAGCAGTACTTC. Residues: CASSYPPGVEQYF.